The clone carrying this TCR beta chain was recorded a few times. These data come from a study of T cell repertoires in cytomegalovirus infection. TCRdb fed the reads into MiXCR, producing one record per CDR3 protein. The sample has 200,000 to 300,000 distinct CDR3 sequences, approximately 13% seen once. The CDR3 runs to 15 residues. V was trimmed by 1 base and J by 2 bases, leaving 12 bases between them. Germline lookup yields CDR1 SGHNT and CDR2 YYREEE (reference sequence). Sequencing was done on a sample of PBMCs. The clonotype originates from a human donor in good health (CMV status not recorded). Some clones in this sample may be carry-over from other donors' samples. The V gene is TRBV5-4, the J gene TRBJ1-2; TRBD1 is a possible D gene (5 bases). The CDR3, as DNA: TGTGCCAGCAGCTTGCCGGCAGGGCAAAACTATGGCTACACCTTC. Protein: CASSLPAGQNYGYTF.